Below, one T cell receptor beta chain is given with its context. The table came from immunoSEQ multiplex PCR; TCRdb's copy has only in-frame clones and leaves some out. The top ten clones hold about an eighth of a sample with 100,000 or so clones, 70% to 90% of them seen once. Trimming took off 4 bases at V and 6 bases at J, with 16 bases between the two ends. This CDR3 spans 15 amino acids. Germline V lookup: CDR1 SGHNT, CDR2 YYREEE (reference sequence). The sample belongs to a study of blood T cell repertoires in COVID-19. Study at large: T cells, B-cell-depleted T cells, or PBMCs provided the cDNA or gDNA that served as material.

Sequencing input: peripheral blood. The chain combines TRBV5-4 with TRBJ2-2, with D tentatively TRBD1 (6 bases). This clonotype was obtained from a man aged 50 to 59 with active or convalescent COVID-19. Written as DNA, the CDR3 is TGTGCCAGCAGCGCACGAACAGGGTACGCCGGGGAGCTGTTTTTT. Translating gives CASSARTGYAGELFF.